Following are 17 T cell receptor beta chains from one sample sequenced in a study of cytomegalovirus exposure and HLA in healthy donors. Primers included in the PCR were 60 Vbeta and 13 Jbeta primers. Sequencing used immunoSEQ multiplex PCR; TCRdb keeps in-frame clones, though not all of them. The sample has 150,000 to 200,000 clones, 80% to 90% seen once. The sample comprised PBMCs. Receptors originate from a man between 25 and 39 years old in good health and CMV-seropositive.

As for this clone: An end of the junction does not agree with germline; a read error may underlie this. The chain recombines TRBV11-2 with TRBJ1-1, with 9 bases lining up with TRBD1. Germline-derived CDR1 and CDR2 are SGHAT and FQNNGV. This CDR3 comprises 16 residues. The CDR3 nucleotides read TGTGCCGGCAGCTTAGCCCCGGGACAGGGCGGCACTGAAGCTTTCTTT. Residues: CAGSLAPGQGGTEAFF.

The V and J genes are TRBV27 and TRBJ1-5; maybe TRBD1 (5 bases). The CDR3 totals 18 residues. CDR1 is MNHEY, CDR2 SMNVEV, per germline (reference sequence). V was pared by 1 base and J by 2 bases, with 18 bases between. CDR3 in DNA: TGTGCCAGCAGTTTATTTTCCAGGGCGGGGAGAGGCAATCAGCCCCAGCATTTT. Its protein is CASSLFSRAGRGNQPQHF.

The genes are TRBV28 and TRBJ1-5, with 10 bases aligning to TRBD1. Germline values: CDR1 MDHEN, CDR2 SYDVKM. The V gene end was trimmed by 6 bases and the J gene end by 3 bases; junction bases not matched to a gene: 5. This CDR3 is built from 15 residues. The CDR3 spells CASRWTGGPNQPQHF. The CDR3 nucleotides are TGTGCCAGCAGGTGGACAGGGGGTCCCAATCAGCCCCAGCATTTT.

The gene calls are TRBV10-3 and TRBJ1-6, with D maybe TRBD1 (5 bases). V lost 3 bases, J lost 7 bases, and 13 bases lay in between. Germline CDR1 reads ENHRY; CDR2 reads SYGVKD. The CDR3 extends over 15 amino acids. CDR3 bases: TGTGCCATCAGTGACGTGTCAGGGAACAATTCACCCCTCCACTTT. It is translated as CAISDVSGNNSPLHF.

The CDR3 bases are TGTGCCATCAGGGACAGGGGTGGAGCCAATGAGCAGTTCTTC. Encoded protein: CAIRDRGGANEQFF. This sequence joins TRBV10-3 and TRBJ2-1; 9 bases line up with TRBD1. The junction had 6 bases not matched to a gene; V was cut back by 6 bases and J by 6 bases. Germline CDR1 ENHRY, CDR2 SYGVKD. The CDR3 is made up of 14 amino acids.

The chain employs TRBV25-1 and TRBJ1-4, with a possible D match to TRBD1 (6 bases). CDR3 length: 15 residues. Germline V gives CDR1 MGHDK, CDR2 SYGVNS. V gave up 4 bases and J gave up 4 bases, with 13 bases separating them. Here the CDR3 DNA reads TGTGCCAGCAGTGCCCGGACAGCTTTTAATGAAAAACTGTTTTTT. Its translation: CASSARTAFNEKLFF.

V is TRBV2 and J is TRBJ1-1, with 7 bases aligning to TRBD1. Germline assignment: CDR1 SNHLY and CDR2 FYNNEI. The trim removed 8 bases at V and 3 bases at J, leaving 3 bases unmatched. This CDR3 region has 12 residues. The CDR3 coding sequence is TGTGCCAGCTTGGACAGGTACACTGAAGCTTTCTTT. It specifies CASLDRYTEAFF.

The V gene is TRBV29-1, the J gene TRBJ2-7; the D is unclear. V was trimmed by 5 bases and J by 1 base, leaving 9 bases between them. The CDR3 spans 12 residues. Per germline, CDR1 SQVTM and CDR2 ANQGSEA. In DNA form, the CDR3 reads TGCAGCGTTCTGGGCCCTTCCTACGAGCAGTACTTC. Translated: CSVLGPSYEQYF.

This clone has a single count. V is TRBV11-2 and J is TRBJ2-5; the match to TRBD2 covers 7 bases. The CDR3 is 13 amino acids. CDR1 and CDR2 from the germline V gene are SGHAT and FQNNGV. The V gene end was trimmed by 3 bases and the J gene end by 5 bases; junction bases not matched to a gene: 3. The CDR3 loop reads CASSFGLGETQYF. CDR3 DNA sequence: TGTGCCAGCAGCTTTGGACTAGGGGAGACCCAGTACTTC.

The chain joins TRBV5-1 to TRBJ1-1; no reliable D call. Germline CDR1 reads SGHRS; CDR2 reads YFSETQ. CDR3 length: 15 residues. The ends were cut back, 0 bases at V and 1 base at J, with 10 bases in the middle. The CDR3 region is CASSLERVGNTEAFF. CDR3 nucleotide sequence: TGCGCCAGCAGCTTGGAACGGGTAGGGAACACTGAAGCTTTCTTT. Variable domain in full (rest from reference TRBV5-1 and TRBJ1-1): KAGVTQTPRYLIKTRGQQVTLSCSPISGHRSVSWYQQTPGQGLQFLFEYFSETQRNKGNFPGRFSGRQFSNSRSEMNVSTLELGDSALYLCASSLERVGNTEAFFGQGTRLTVV.

The chain employs TRBV29-1 and TRBJ1-2; D unresolved. Between the trimmed V and J ends, which lost 6 bases and 4 bases, there was a span of 15 bases. There are 13 residues in the CDR3. Germline CDR1 is SQVTM and CDR2 is ANQGSEA. CDR3 bases: TGCAGCGTCTCGATTGGCCAAACCTATGGCTACACCTTC. This codes for CSVSIGQTYGYTF.

V gene TRBV19 combines with J gene TRBJ2-3; TRBD2 matches at 7 bases. This CDR3 spans 16 amino acids. Germline loops: CDR1 LNHDA, CDR2 SQIVND (reference sequence). Trimming removed 1 base from V and 5 bases from J; junction bases left unmatched: 9. CDR3 protein: CASSIGGRAFRDTQYF. The CDR3 region has the DNA TGTGCCAGTAGTATAGGGGGGAGGGCCTTCAGAGATACGCAGTATTTT.

Turning to this clone: Sequence at one end of the junction differs from germline and may be a read error. The chain uses TRBV7-9 and TRBJ2-1, with D possibly TRBD1 on 6 matching bases. Germline CDR1 and CDR2: SEHNR and FQNEAQ (reference sequence). The CDR3 extends over 14 amino acids. Here the CDR3 DNA reads TGTGCCGGCAGGGGCGAGGGGGTGAGGAATGAGCAGTTCTTC. Translation: CAGRGEGVRNEQFF.

The rearrangement uses TRBV5-1 and TRBJ1-3; 7 bases match TRBD1. V gave up 2 bases and J gave up 2 bases; unmatched junction bases: 1. Looked up from germline, CDR1 is SGHRS and CDR2 is YFSETQ. CDR3 length: 14 amino acids. The chain's CDR3 is CASSFQGAGNTIYF. The DNA of the CDR3 is TGCGCCAGCAGCTTCCAGGGGGCTGGAAACACCATATATTTT.

This sequence joins TRBV27 and TRBJ2-2, with TRBD1 matching over 9 bases. The length of the CDR3 is 17 residues. CDR1 and CDR2 from the germline V gene are MNHEY and SMNVEV (reference sequence). V lost 7 bases to trimming and J lost 4 bases; unmatched junction nucleotides: 13. This CDR3 is CASTPRRDRASTGELFF. CDR3 DNA sequence: TGTGCCAGCACCCCACGCCGGGACAGGGCTAGCACCGGGGAGCTGTTTTTT.

The genes are TRBV7-6 and TRBJ2-5; a weak D match, TRBD1 (7 bases). Trimming cost V 0 bases and J 4 bases, with 15 bases left between them. CDR3 size: 16 residues. Germline assignment: CDR1 SGHVS and CDR2 FNYEAQ. The DNA of the CDR3 is TGTGCCAGCAGCTTAGCGCTGGGGCAGGGGGGAGAGACCCAGTACTTC. It translates to CASSLALGQGGETQYF.

The rearrangement links TRBV7-2 to TRBJ2-2, with 9 nucleotides matching TRBD2. V lost 2 bases, J lost 6 bases, and 4 bases stayed unmatched. Germline CDR1 is SGHTA and CDR2 is FQGNSA. CDR3 size: 15 residues. CDR3 sequence: CASSLRREGAGELFF. CDR3 nucleotides: TGTGCCAGCAGCTTACGGCGGGAGGGCGCCGGGGAGCTGTTTTTT.